The source of this T cell receptor (beta chain) is a study of identical twins. Study-level results: Invariant T cells like MAIT and iNKT could partly confound the zero-insertion analyses.

Notes on this clonotype: Its antigen remains unknown.

Template switching added a universal primer site, and cDNA bore unique molecular identifiers. A single record per CDR3 protein comes from TCRdb applying MiXCR to the 5' RACE reads. The data hold approximately 1.8 million distinct CDR3 sequences, with less than 40% observed a single time. Sequenced sample: cord blood. The TCR was taken from a newborn girl in good health.

The CDR3 here is CASSLDRDRGGYGYTF. In DNA form, the CDR3 reads TGTGCCAGCAGCTTAGACCGGGACAGGGGTGGCTATGGCTACACCTTC. The chain is built from TRBV7-9 and TRBJ1-2, with 10 positions matching TRBD1. Germline assignment: CDR1 SEHNR and CDR2 FQNEAQ (reference sequence). Trimming took 1 base from V and 4 from J; bases not matched to a gene: 6. CDR3 length equals 16 residues.